This entry lists 15 T cell receptor beta chains sequenced from one sample in a study of blood T cell repertoires in COVID-19. Assay used: immunoSEQ multiplex PCR; TCRdb lists only in-frame clones, some missing. There are 270,000 or so clones in the sample; 85% to 90% occur only once, and approximately 4% lies in the top ten. Sequencing was performed on PBMCs or T cells enriched from blood (not recorded which). Every receptor here comes from a young woman with acute COVID-19.

The chain has TRBV4-1 and TRBJ2-2; D call uncertain. V shed 3 bases and J shed 5 bases, with 10 bases lying between them. The CDR3 extends over 14 amino acids. CDR1 and CDR2 from the germline V gene are MGHRA and YSYEKL. CDR3 amino acids: CASSHATQTGELFF. DNA for the CDR3: TGCGCCAGCAGCCACGCGACACAGACCGGGGAGCTGTTTTTT.

The V call is TRBV24-1, the J call TRBJ2-1; 16 nucleotides agree with TRBD2. After removal of 4 bases from V and 0 bases from J, the junction contained 5 bases not matched to a gene. In germline, CDR1 is KGHDR, CDR2 SFDVKD. The CDR3 consists of 19 residues. The CDR3 loop is CATSESGLAGGGSYNEQFF. The CDR3 nucleotides read TGTGCCACCAGTGAGTCGGGACTAGCGGGAGGGGGCTCCTACAATGAGCAGTTCTTC.

For the CDR3, the DNA is TGTGCCAGCAGCTTAGGGGGACAACAGCCCCAGCATTTT. Translating it yields CASSLGGQQPQHF. The chain is built from TRBV7-9 and TRBJ1-5; TRBD1 is a possible D gene (6 bases). Trimming shortened V by 1 base and J by 7 bases, and 8 bases separated the two germline ends. The CDR3 totals 13 residues. The germline CDR1 and CDR2 sequences are SEHNR and FQNEAQ (reference sequence).

This clone has only a few counts. The chain has TRBV9 and TRBJ2-7; the D gene is possibly TRBD2 (5 bases). The germline gives CDR1 SGDLS, CDR2 YYNGEE. This CDR3 comprises 15 residues. V was cut by 4 bases and J by 3 bases, with 17 bases left in between. The CDR3 loop reads CASSPSQTAGYEQYF. DNA of the CDR3: TGTGCCAGCAGCCCTAGCCAGACTGCTGGCTACGAGCAGTACTTC.

The rearrangement uses TRBV28 and TRBJ1-2; D unresolved. The CDR3 covers 14 residues. Germline-derived CDR1 and CDR2 are MDHEN and SYDVKM. V dropped 7 bases and J dropped 3 bases, with 15 bases sitting between them. CDR3 DNA: TGTGCCAGCACCCATAGAGGGAGAGACTATGGCTACACCTTC. Translated: CASTHRGRDYGYTF.

The chain uses TRBV6-5 and TRBJ1-1; TRBD1 might be the D (6 bases). Trimming left V 7 bases short and J 4 bases short, with 13 bases between. CDR3 size: 13 residues. CDR1 is MNHEY and CDR2 is SVGAGI in the germline V gene. In DNA, the CDR3 is TGTGCCAGCACCCTAACAGGGTCCACTGAAGCTTTCTTT. Its translation: CASTLTGSTEAFF.

The chain recombines TRBV3-1 (or the pseudogene TRBV3-2) with TRBJ1-4; a weak D match, TRBD1 (5 bases). Trimming shortened V by 3 bases and J by 0 bases, and 11 bases separated the two germline ends. CDR1 and CDR2 (germline): LGHDT, YNNKEL (reference sequence). The CDR3 sequence is 16 residues long. The CDR3 here is CASSHTDSATNEKLFF. Here the CDR3 DNA reads TGTGCCAGCAGCCATACAGACAGTGCAACTAATGAAAAACTGTTTTTT.

The chain is built from TRBV6-1 and TRBJ1-2, with D maybe TRBD1 (6 bases). V lost 1 base and J lost 2, with 8 bases in between. The CDR3 runs to 14 residues. Germline assignment: CDR1 MNHNS and CDR2 SASEGT. In nucleotides, the CDR3 is TGTGCCAGCAGTGAAGGACAGGAGAACTATGGCTACACCTTC. Translating gives CASSEGQENYGYTF.

The J gene is TRBJ1-5, the V gene TRBV27, with D possibly matching TRBD1 (6 bases). From germline, CDR1 is MNHEY and CDR2 SMNVEV (reference sequence). Trimming cost V 2 bases and J 3 bases, with 8 bases left between them. The CDR3 is 14 residues long. The CDR3 here is CASSLQGHNQPQHF. The CDR3 DNA is TGTGCCAGCAGTTTACAGGGACACAATCAGCCCCAGCATTTT.

This sequence joins TRBV6-6 and TRBJ2-2; a weak D match, TRBD2 (6 bases). CDR1 is MNHNY and CDR2 is SVGAGI in the germline V gene (reference sequence). V dropped 6 bases and J dropped 0 bases, with 14 bases sitting between them. The CDR3 is made up of 16 amino acids. The DNA for the CDR3 is TGTGCCAGCAGGGAGGGAGCAGGGCCGAACACCGGGGAGCTGTTTTTT. Translation: CASREGAGPNTGELFF.

This rearrangement joins TRBV5-1 to TRBJ1-1; D remains unclear. Trimming cost V 2 bases and J 3 bases, with 11 bases left between them. The CDR3 covers 14 residues. Germline lookup yields CDR1 SGHRS and CDR2 YFSETQ. The CDR3 coding sequence is TGCGCCAGCAGCTTTCGGGTCGGGGACACTGAAGCTTTCTTT. Translation: CASSFRVGDTEAFF. Together with reference TRBV5-1 and TRBJ1-1, the CDR3 gives the full variable domain: KAGVTQTPRYLIKTRGQQVTLSCSPISGHRSVSWYQQTPGQGLQFLFEYFSETQRNKGNFPGRFSGRQFSNSRSEMNVSTLELGDSALYLCASSFRVGDTEAFFGQGTRLTVV.

The CDR3 reads CASSLPRTGPYEQYF. CDR3 coding DNA: TGTGCCAGCAGTTTACCCAGGACAGGGCCCTACGAGCAGTACTTC. J is TRBJ2-7 and V is TRBV27; 8 bases are shared with TRBD1. The CDR3 runs 15 residues. The junction had 5 bases not matched to a gene; V was cut back by 2 bases and J by 2 bases. The germline V gene encodes CDR1 MNHEY and CDR2 SMNVEV (reference sequence).

This chain joins TRBV19 and TRBJ1-2, with 7 bases fitting TRBD1. J lost 3 bases, V lost 5 bases, and 12 bases had no gene match. CDR1 is LNHDA and CDR2 is SQIVND in the germline V gene (reference sequence). The CDR3 length is 16 residues. This CDR3 reads CASSGPGQGVDYGYTF. CDR3 bases: TGTGCCAGTAGTGGCCCCGGGCAGGGGGTAGACTATGGCTACACCTTC.

The rearrangement joins TRBV6-2 or TRBV6-3 to TRBJ1-5; 7 bases match TRBD1. Germline V gives CDR1 MNHEY, CDR2 SVGEGT. After removal of 2 bases from V and 3 bases from J, the junction contained 13 bases not matched to a gene. CDR3 length equals 18 residues. In DNA form, the CDR3 reads TGTGCCAGCAGTTACGCTCTTTTGCCGGGACAGAACAATCAGCCCCAGCATTTT. It translates to CASSYALLPGQNNQPQHF.

This clone was recorded once. This sequence joins TRBV4-1 and TRBJ1-1, with D possibly matching TRBD1 (5 bases). Germline lookup yields CDR1 MGHRA and CDR2 YSYEKL. V was clipped by 2 bases and J by 5 bases, with 15 bases between them. This CDR3 is 15 amino acids long. CDR3 DNA sequence: TGCGCCAGCAGCCAACCCACATCGACAGAAACTGAAGCTTTCTTT. It specifies CASSQPTSTETEAFF.